This T cell receptor beta chain was captured in a study of beta chain features in type 1 diabetes. All of the isolated RNA was reverse transcribed, so expressed TCRB transcripts were sequenced. The protocol was immunoSEQ multiplex PCR, while the TCRdb copy is restricted to in-frame clones and leaves out a portion. Altogether more than 150,000 clones are present, over 8.5% being singletons, with the ten largest covering roughly 2%. Trimming removed 0 bases at V and 0 bases at J, with 11 bases between. The CDR3 loop spans 16 amino acids. Germline CDR1 is LGHNA and CDR2 is YSLEER. The clonotype comes from a man between 18 and 29 years old in good health. The material sequenced was central memory CD4+ T cells from blood. The chain employs TRBV4-3 and TRBJ1-2; no reliable D call. CDR3 nucleotide sequence: TGCGCCAGCAGCCAAGAAGGGCAGTTAGCTAACTATGGCTACACCTTC. It codes for CASSQEGQLANYGYTF.